This entry lists 4 T cell receptor beta chains sequenced from one sample in a study of blood T cell repertoires in COVID-19. Sequencing used immunoSEQ multiplex PCR; TCRdb keeps in-frame clones, though not all of them. This table holds 130,000 to 150,000 clones, 70% to 90% found once. Sequencing was done on a sample of peripheral blood. The receptors come from a woman in her sixties or seventies with COVID-19, enrolled during active disease.

About this clone: Within the sample, other DNA sequences also encode this same CDR3. V gene TRBV7-3 combines with J gene TRBJ1-6, with 10 bases fitting TRBD1. CDR3 length equals 16 residues. Germline V gene lookup returns CDR1 SGHTA and CDR2 FQGTGA. The V segment lost 1 base and the J segment 5 bases; nucleotides outside the gene matches: 2. CDR3 loop: CASSLRTGGDNSPLHF. Here the CDR3 DNA reads TGTGCCAGCAGCTTAAGGACAGGGGGAGATAATTCACCCCTCCACTTT.

The gene calls are TRBV19 and TRBJ1-2; D ambiguous. The CDR3 length is 14 residues. V was trimmed by 11 bases and J by 4 bases, leaving 20 bases between them. Per the germline V gene, CDR1 is LNHDA and CDR2 is SQIVND (reference sequence). The CDR3 sequence is CASGAGAAVYGYTF. The CDR3 region has the DNA TGTGCCTCGGGCGCGGGCGCGGCTGTCTATGGCTACACCTTC.

Of note for this clone: The CDR3 does not close with the conserved phenylalanine or tryptophan, likely indicating a read error. Because the CDR3's place on the DNA is in doubt, the DNA is left out and the CDR3 is given as listed by TCRdb. The rearrangement uses TRBV5-8 and TRBJ2-7; no check of the table's D call, TRBD2, against the DNA was made. The germline gives CDR1 SGHTS, CDR2 YDEGEE. The CDR3 is made up of 13 amino acids, end residues included. This CDR3 reads CASSRSLEGRSYI.

The chain links TRBV9 to TRBJ1-4; the match to TRBD1 covers 10 bases. CDR3 length: 16 residues. V was clipped by 4 bases and J by 5 bases; unmatched bases: 8. Germline V lookup: CDR1 SGDLS, CDR2 YYNGEE. CDR3 sequence reads: CASSPQVGQGNEKLFF. The CDR3 DNA reads as TGTGCCAGCAGCCCTCAAGTGGGACAGGGGAATGAAAAACTGTTTTTT.